The 21 T cell receptor beta chains given below trace back to one sample, sequenced in a study of identical twins' blood T cells. Via MiXCR, TCRdb re-called the 5' RACE reads, giving one row per CDR3 protein. The sample contains a few hundred thousand distinct CDR3 sequences, over 25% of which appear only once. Sequencing used PBMCs. Receptor source: a woman aged 18 to 49 in good health.

Points on this clonotype: A much larger clone differs from this one at a single base, so this may be a read error. The chain is built from TRBV11-2 and TRBJ2-7, with D hard to call. Looked up from germline, CDR1 is SGHAT and CDR2 is FQNNGV. CDR3 size: 12 residues. The CDR3 here is CTSSFYNYEQYF. The CDR3, as DNA: TGTACCAGCAGCTTCTATAACTACGAGCAGTACTTC.

A few counts support this clonotype. The chain combines TRBV29-1 with TRBJ2-5; 7 bases are a match to TRBD1. After removal of 5 bases from V and 2 bases from J, the junction contained 11 bases not matched to a gene. The CDR3 extends over 15 amino acids. Looked up from germline, CDR1 is SQVTM and CDR2 is ANQGSEA. DNA for the CDR3: TGCAGCGTTTACCGGGGACAGCTATTTCAAGAGACCCAGTACTTC. This encodes CSVYRGQLFQETQYF.

Notes on this clonotype: This may stem from a read error, because a much larger clone lies one nucleotide away. The V gene is TRBV11-2, the J gene TRBJ2-1; D gene uncertain. The CDR3 has 12 residues. CDR1 SGHAT and CDR2 FQNNGV come from the germline V gene. The CDR3 reads CAISPMGNEQFF. Here the CDR3 DNA reads TGTGCCATCAGCCCAATGGGGAATGAGCAGTTCTTC.

In its sample, this clonotype was seen a few times. This chain connects TRBV27 to TRBJ2-3, with 7 bases that match TRBD1. This CDR3 is built from 15 residues. V dropped 5 bases and J dropped 0; count of bases not matched to a gene: 5. The germline gives CDR1 MNHEY, CDR2 SMNVEV (reference sequence). The CDR3 DNA is TGTGCCAGCAGTCCCTACAGGGGTAGCACAGATACGCAGTATTTT. Translated, it gives CASSPYRGSTDTQYF.

V is TRBV7-9 and J is TRBJ1-1; D is unclear. This CDR3 comprises 14 residues. V was trimmed by 1 base and J by 11 bases, leaving 17 bases between them. Germline CDR1 SEHNR, CDR2 FQNEAQ (reference sequence). The CDR3 sequence: CASSLDLNGFIAFF. DNA for the CDR3: TGTGCCAGCAGCTTAGACCTAAACGGGTTCATTGCTTTCTTT. Drawing the rest from reference TRBV7-9 and TRBJ1-1, the complete variable domain is DTGVSQNPRHKITKRGQNVTFRCDPISEHNRLYWYRQTLGQGPEFLTYFQNEAQLEKSRLLSDRFSAERPKGSFSTLEIQRTEQGDSAMYLCASSLDLNGFIAFFGQGTRLTVV.

This clonotype was observed a handful of times. The chain uses TRBV6-5 and TRBJ2-4; the D gene is possibly TRBD2 (5 bases). Germline CDR1 is MNHEY and CDR2 is SVGAGI. Trimming took off 8 bases at V and 3 bases at J, with 11 bases between the two ends. The CDR3 consists of 13 residues. The CDR3 here is CASAMGVKNIQYF. The DNA for the CDR3 is TGTGCCAGCGCGATGGGAGTCAAAAACATTCAGTACTTC.

The J gene is TRBJ2-3, the V gene TRBV11-3; D gene unclear. Germline CDR1 reads SGHNT; CDR2 reads YENEEA. Deletions cut 1 base from V and 6 bases from J, with 14 bases between. The CDR3 runs to 15 residues. The CDR3 sequence is CASSLGGLLPDTQYF. The CDR3 region has the DNA TGTGCCAGCAGCTTAGGTGGGCTCCTTCCCGATACGCAGTATTTT.

The chain uses TRBV7-9 and TRBJ2-2, with TRBD2 matching over 9 bases. Germline V gene sequence: CDR1 SEHNR, CDR2 FQNEAQ (reference sequence). The CDR3 sequence is 15 residues long. The V segment lost 5 bases and the J segment 6 bases; nucleotides outside the gene matches: 7. The CDR3 loop reads CASSPHSGSAGELFF. CDR3 nucleotides: TGTGCCAGCAGCCCACATAGCGGGAGCGCCGGGGAGCTGTTTTTT.

In its sample, this clonotype was seen a few times. The chain links TRBV2 to TRBJ1-4; maybe TRBD1 (5 bases). The V gene lost 6 bases and the J gene lost 8 bases, with 16 bases spanning the gap. CDR3 length: 14 amino acids. The germline V gene has CDR1 SNHLY and CDR2 FYNNEI. CDR3 in DNA: TGTGCCAGCAGCACCGGGACGGCTACGGAAAAACTGTTTTTT. It is translated as CASSTGTATEKLFF. The full variable domain, completed using reference TRBV2 and TRBJ1-4, is EPEVTQTPSHQVTQMGQEVILRCVPISNHLYFYWYRQILGQKVEFLVSFYNNEISEKSEIFDDQFSVERPDGSNFTLKIRSTKLEDSAMYFCASSTGTATEKLFFGSGTQLSVL.

This clonotype has at least ten counts. V is TRBV28 and J is TRBJ1-2; 8 bases fit TRBD1. Germline values: CDR1 MDHEN, CDR2 SYDVKM. The junction had 9 bases not matched to a gene; V was cut back by 3 bases and J by 3 bases. The CDR3 sequence is 16 residues long. CDR3 DNA: TGTGCCAGCAGTTTGCCCCGGACAGGGAGCTACTATGGCTACACCTTC. Its protein product is CASSLPRTGSYYGYTF.

The sample holds a few counts of this clonotype. The chain has TRBV29-1 and TRBJ2-5; D is undetermined. Germline values: CDR1 SQVTM, CDR2 ANQGSEA. V shed 5 bases and J shed 7 bases, with 17 bases lying between them. This CDR3 contains 13 residues. CDR3 protein: CSVYHGGTVTQYF. The CDR3 nucleotides read TGCAGCGTTTACCACGGTGGCACGGTGACCCAGTACTTC.

The table lists this clonotype with a few counts. V and J are TRBV19 and TRBJ2-3; D is undetermined. The germline V and J ends were trimmed by 3 bases and 4 bases, with 8 bases remaining between them. The CDR3 extends over 13 amino acids. CDR1 and CDR2 from the germline V gene are LNHDA and SQIVND (reference sequence). CDR3 sequence: CASSIRFSDTQYF. The CDR3 DNA reads as TGTGCCAGTAGTATCCGGTTCTCAGATACGCAGTATTTT.

This chain uses TRBV6-5 with TRBJ2-1; tentatively, D is TRBD1 (5 bases). Germline V gene lookup returns CDR1 MNHEY and CDR2 SVGAGI. The CDR3 totals 15 residues. Trimming pared 7 bases from V and 6 bases from J, leaving 19 bases between. The CDR3 DNA sequence: TGTGCCAGCAAACGGAAAGGGGTTCTGGCCAATGAGCAGTTCTTC. Translating it yields CASKRKGVLANEQFF.

V usage is TRBV7-3 and J usage is TRBJ2-2; unclear D gene. Trimming stripped 3 bases from V and 5 bases from J, with 13 bases between. CDR1 and CDR2 from the germline V gene are SGHTA and FQGTGA. This CDR3 has 15 amino acids. The CDR3 spells CASSLKGGTTGELFF. CDR3 coding DNA: TGTGCCAGCAGCTTGAAAGGCGGAACGACCGGGGAGCTGTTTTTT.

Of note for this clonotype: The conserved phenylalanine or tryptophan is not found at the CDR3 terminus, so this likely reflects a read error. The chain links TRBV20-1 to TRBJ2-7; 9 bases are shared with TRBD2. This CDR3 has 14 residues. The V and J ends lost 3 bases and 5 bases, in that order; junction bases with no gene match: 8. CDR1 and CDR2 (germline): DFQATT, SNEGSKA (reference sequence). The CDR3 spells CSASWVAGANEQYL. CDR3 DNA: TGCAGTGCTAGTTGGGTAGCGGGAGCTAACGAGCAGTACCTC.

This chain links TRBV5-1 with TRBJ1-4; TRBD1 is a possible D gene (5 bases). Trimming stripped 0 bases from V and 8 bases from J, with 17 bases between. CDR1 and CDR2 (germline): SGHRS, YFSETQ. This CDR3 comprises 16 residues. CDR3 residues: CASSLAFLGRDEKLFF. For the CDR3, the DNA is TGCGCCAGCAGCTTGGCCTTTTTGGGGCGAGACGAAAAACTGTTTTTT.

The V gene is TRBV20-1, the J gene TRBJ2-1, with 9 bases identical to TRBD2. CDR3 length equals 15 residues. Germline V gene sequence: CDR1 DFQATT, CDR2 SNEGSKA (reference sequence). CDR3 nucleotide sequence: TGCAGGTTATCCCCTAGCGGGGTCTTCTACAATGAGCAGTTCTTC. Translated, it gives CRLSPSGVFYNEQFF.

This clonotype was picked up a small number of times. The chain uses TRBV12-3 or TRBV12-4 and TRBJ2-1, with 8 bases matching TRBD1. Trimming removed 3 bases from V and 5 bases from J; junction bases left unmatched: 6. There are 15 residues in the CDR3. This CDR3 reads CASSFQVTGDNEQFF. CDR3 in DNA: TGTGCCAGCAGTTTTCAAGTGACAGGGGACAATGAGCAGTTCTTC.

The rearrangement uses TRBV29-1 and TRBJ1-1; D remains ambiguous. V was shortened by 8 bases and J by 1 base, with 14 bases between the two germline ends. CDR1 SQVTM and CDR2 ANQGSEA come from the germline V gene. The CDR3 has 13 residues. Here the CDR3 DNA reads TGCAGCTCCACCGAGAACCCGAACACTGAAGCTTTCTTT. It is translated as CSSTENPNTEAFF.

This clonotype appeared many times. The chain employs TRBV12-5 and TRBJ1-1, with a weak D call TRBD1 (6 bases). The germline gives CDR1 LGHNT, CDR2 FRNRAP. This CDR3 contains 15 residues. The V gene lost 5 bases and the J gene lost 5 bases, with 18 bases spanning the gap. For the CDR3, the DNA is TGTGCTAGTGGTGGGGATGGGGGCTCATTGACTGAAGCTTTCTTT. Protein product: CASGGDGGSLTEAFF.

This chain links TRBV11-2 with TRBJ2-4; no firm D call. This CDR3 has 14 residues. The V end was cut by 4 bases, the J end by 8 bases, with 15 bases between. Germline V gives CDR1 SGHAT, CDR2 FQNNGV. The CDR3 DNA reads TGTGCCAGCAGCTCAGGACCACGTTGGGACATTCAGTACTTC. It is translated as CASSSGPRWDIQYF.